The clone carrying this T cell receptor beta chain appeared many times. Construction of the TCR beta libraries employed iRepertoire HTBI primers in conjunction with Arm-PCR of CDR3 regions. TCRdb analysed the multiplex PCR reads with MiXCR anew, one entry per CDR3 protein. In the table there are hundreds of thousands of distinct CDR3 sequences, roughly 15% of which are singletons. Sample time point: newly diagnosed GD, antithyroid drugs for less than 3 months. After RNA was extracted from PBMCs, the TCR library was made from it. V was shortened by 1 base and J by 5 bases, with 14 bases between the two germline ends. The V gene's germline CDR1 is MNHNS and CDR2 SASEGT. There are 15 residues in the CDR3. These data originate in a study of regulatory T cells in long-lasting Graves disease. These data also formed part of another study, on T cells in Graves' hyperthyroidism and ophthalmopathy.

This chain uses TRBV6-1 with TRBJ2-5, with a possible D match to TRBD1 (5 bases). The receptor comes from a woman in her twenties or thirties with Graves disease. Sequenced material: peripheral blood mononuclear cells (PBMCs), taken at new diagnosis, from a patient treated with antithyroid drugs. CDR3 sequence (DNA): TGTGCCAGCAGTGAAGAGGGGCTGATGGGGGAGACCCAGTACTTC. The encoded protein is CASSEEGLMGETQYF.